One sample yielded the 3 T cell receptor beta chains listed below, sequenced in a study of vaccination and CD4 T cells after COVID-19. Antigens for these TCRs are unknown. Sequencing of DNA taken from cultured CD4+ T cells relied on the Oncomine TCR Beta short-read assay. MiXCR was run by TCRdb on the PCR reads, yielding one entry per CDR3 protein. The table shows around 23,000 distinct CDR3 sequences, with around 46% occurring only once. As to time point: late sampling 161 to 241 days after vaccination in a few convalescent patients. The treatment here: roughly 11-day PBMC culture with coronavirus spike peptide pools or control peptides (ViraFEST assay). The specimen was CD4+ T cells from blood, cultured in vitro, collected about 7 months after SARS-CoV-2 vaccination. These receptor sequences come from a human donor who had recovered from COVID-19.

This clonotype was picked up a small number of times. This rearrangement joins TRBV27 to TRBJ1-5; possibly TRBD1 for D (6 bases). Germline CDR1 MNHEY, CDR2 SMNVEV (reference sequence). The CDR3 runs to 14 residues. V lost 1 base and J 5 bases, leaving 9 bases between the germline ends. The CDR3 region is CASSLYRADQPQHF. CDR3 DNA: TGTGCCAGCAGTTTATACAGGGCGGATCAGCCCCAGCATTTT.

In the case of this clonotype: A read error may produce the germline difference seen at one junction end. The chain combines TRBV7-7 with TRBJ2-7; either TRBD1 or TRBD2 may supply D (6 bases each). The CDR3 is made up of 13 amino acids. The germline V gene has CDR1 SSHAT and CDR2 FNYEAQ (reference sequence). CDR3 sequence: CASSVRDMDEQYF. The CDR3, as DNA: TGTGCTAGCAGCGTGCGGGACATGGACGAGCAGTACTTC.

This clonotype is medium-sized within its sample. This rearrangement joins TRBV6-5 to TRBJ2-7, with D maybe TRBD2 (5 bases). Germline V gene sequence: CDR1 MNHEY, CDR2 SVGAGI. This CDR3 contains 13 residues. Trimming shortened V by 2 bases and J by 9 bases, and 14 bases separated the two germline ends. The CDR3 protein is CASSYASSYGQYF. The CDR3 DNA sequence: TGTGCCAGCAGTTACGCTTCTAGCTATGGGCAGTACTTC.